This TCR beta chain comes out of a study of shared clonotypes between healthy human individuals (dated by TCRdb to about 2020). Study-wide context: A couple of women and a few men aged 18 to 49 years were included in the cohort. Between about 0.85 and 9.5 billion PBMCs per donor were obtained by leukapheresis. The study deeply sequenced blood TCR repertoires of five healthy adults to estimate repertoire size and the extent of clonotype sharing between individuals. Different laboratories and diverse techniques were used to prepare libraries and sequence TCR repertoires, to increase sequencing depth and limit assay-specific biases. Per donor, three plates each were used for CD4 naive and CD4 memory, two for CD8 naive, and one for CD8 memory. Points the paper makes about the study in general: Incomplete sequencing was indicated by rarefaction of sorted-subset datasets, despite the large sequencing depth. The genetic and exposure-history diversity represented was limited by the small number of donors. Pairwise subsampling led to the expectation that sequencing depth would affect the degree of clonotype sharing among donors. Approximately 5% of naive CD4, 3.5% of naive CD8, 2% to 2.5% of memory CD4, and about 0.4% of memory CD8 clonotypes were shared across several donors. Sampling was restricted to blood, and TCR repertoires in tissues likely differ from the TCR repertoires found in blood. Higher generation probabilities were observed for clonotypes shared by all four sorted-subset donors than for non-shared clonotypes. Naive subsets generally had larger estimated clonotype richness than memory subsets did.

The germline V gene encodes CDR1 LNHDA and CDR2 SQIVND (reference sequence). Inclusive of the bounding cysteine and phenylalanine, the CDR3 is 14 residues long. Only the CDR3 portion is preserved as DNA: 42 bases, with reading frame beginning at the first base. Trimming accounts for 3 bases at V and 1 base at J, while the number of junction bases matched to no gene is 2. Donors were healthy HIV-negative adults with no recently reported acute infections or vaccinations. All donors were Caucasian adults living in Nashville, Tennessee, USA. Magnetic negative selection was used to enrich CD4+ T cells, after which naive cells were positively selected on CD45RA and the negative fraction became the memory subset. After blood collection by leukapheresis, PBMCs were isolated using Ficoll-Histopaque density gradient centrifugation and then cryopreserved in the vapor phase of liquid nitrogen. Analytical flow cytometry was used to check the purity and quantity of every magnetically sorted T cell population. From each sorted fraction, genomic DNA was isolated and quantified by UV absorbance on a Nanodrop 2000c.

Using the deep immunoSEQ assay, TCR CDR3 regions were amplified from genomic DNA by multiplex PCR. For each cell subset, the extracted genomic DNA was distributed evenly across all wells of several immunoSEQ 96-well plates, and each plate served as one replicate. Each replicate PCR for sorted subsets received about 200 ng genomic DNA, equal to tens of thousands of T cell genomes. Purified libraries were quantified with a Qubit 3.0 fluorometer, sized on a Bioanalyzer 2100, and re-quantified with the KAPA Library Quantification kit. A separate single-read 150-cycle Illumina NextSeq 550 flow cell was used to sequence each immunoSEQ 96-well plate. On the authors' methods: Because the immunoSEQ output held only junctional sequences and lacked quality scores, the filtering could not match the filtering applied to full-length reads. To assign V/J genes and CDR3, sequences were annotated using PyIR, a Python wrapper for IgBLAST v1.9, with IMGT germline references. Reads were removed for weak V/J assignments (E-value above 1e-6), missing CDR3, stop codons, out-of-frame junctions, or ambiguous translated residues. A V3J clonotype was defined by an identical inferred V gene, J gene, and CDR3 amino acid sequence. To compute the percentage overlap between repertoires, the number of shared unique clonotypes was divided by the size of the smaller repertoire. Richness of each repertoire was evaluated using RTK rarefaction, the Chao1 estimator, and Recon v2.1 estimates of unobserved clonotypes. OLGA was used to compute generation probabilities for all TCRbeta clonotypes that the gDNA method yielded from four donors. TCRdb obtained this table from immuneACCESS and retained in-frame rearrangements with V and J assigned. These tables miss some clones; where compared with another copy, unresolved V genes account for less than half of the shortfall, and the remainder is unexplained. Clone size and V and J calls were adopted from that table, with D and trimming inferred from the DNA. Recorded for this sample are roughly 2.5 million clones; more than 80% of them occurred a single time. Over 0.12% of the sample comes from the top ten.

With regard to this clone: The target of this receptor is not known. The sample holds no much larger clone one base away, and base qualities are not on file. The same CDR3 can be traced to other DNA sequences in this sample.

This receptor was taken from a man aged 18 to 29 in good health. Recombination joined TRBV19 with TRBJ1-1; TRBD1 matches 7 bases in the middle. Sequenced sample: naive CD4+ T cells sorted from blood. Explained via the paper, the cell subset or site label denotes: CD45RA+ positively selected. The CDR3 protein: CASSIRQGNTEAFF. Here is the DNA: TGTGCCAGTAGTATTCGACAGGGGAACACTGAAGCTTTCTTT.